A single sample gave rise to the 32 T cell receptor beta chains below, sequenced in a study of T cell responses to AZD1222 COVID-19 vaccine. The method was immunoSEQ multiplex PCR; TCRdb's version includes in-frame clones alone and lacks a portion of them. The table shows 150,000 to 200,000 clones, with roughly 87% occurring only once. The sequencing used peripheral blood, collected 28 days after the second AZD1222 dose. The receptors were sampled from an adult who received the AZD1222 COVID-19 vaccine.

The table lists this clone with a few counts. The chain couples TRBV7-2 to TRBJ2-7, with D perhaps matching TRBD1 (6 bases). Germline values: CDR1 SGHTA, CDR2 FQGNSA. V shed 5 bases and J shed 0 bases, with 11 bases lying between them. CDR3 size: 14 residues. The CDR3 coding sequence is TGTGCCAGCAGCAGGACAGCTCCCTCCTACGAGCAGTACTTC. This codes for CASSRTAPSYEQYF.

A single count supports this clone. This chain joins TRBV6-5 and TRBJ2-7, with 8 bases aligning to TRBD1. The germline V gene has CDR1 MNHEY and CDR2 SVGAGI. The J segment lost 1 base and the V segment lost 5 bases, leaving 4 bases of the junction unmatched. CDR3 size: 14 residues. For the CDR3, the DNA is TGTGCCAGCAGTCGCGGGACAGGATCCTACGAGCAGTACTTC. Protein: CASSRGTGSYEQYF.

This chain links TRBV4-2 with TRBJ1-4; 8 bases are shared with TRBD1. CDR1 LGHNA and CDR2 YNFKEQ come from the germline V gene. V trimming: 5 bases; J trimming: 8 bases; junction bases outside the gene matches: 10. The CDR3 covers 15 residues. CDR3: CASSGYGTGAEKLFF. In DNA form, the CDR3 reads TGTGCCAGCAGCGGATACGGGACAGGTGCCGAAAAACTGTTTTTT.

V gene TRBV12-3 or TRBV12-4 combines with J gene TRBJ1-5; possible D gene TRBD1, 6 bases. Trimming pared 3 bases from V and 7 bases from J, leaving 10 bases between. The CDR3 covers 13 residues. In DNA form, the CDR3 reads TGTGCCAGCAGTTTGGGGGGCGGCCAGCCCCAGCATTTT. It is translated as CASSLGGGQPQHF.

V is TRBV2 and J is TRBJ2-7, with D perhaps assigned TRBD1 or TRBD2 (5 bases each). CDR1 is SNHLY and CDR2 is FYNNEI in the germline V gene. V was trimmed by 6 bases and J by 2 bases, leaving 17 bases between them. The CDR3 is 15 amino acids. As DNA, the CDR3 is TGTGCCAGCAGCCGGGACCGCGATAGGGCCTACGAGCAGTACTTC. Residues: CASSRDRDRAYEQYF. Filled out from reference TRBV2 and TRBJ2-7, the complete variable domain reads EPEVTQTPSHQVTQMGQEVILRCVPISNHLYFYWYRQILGQKVEFLVSFYNNEISEKSEIFDDQFSVERPDGSNFTLKIRSTKLEDSAMYFCASSRDRDRAYEQYFGPGTRLTVT.

This sequence joins TRBV6-4 and TRBJ1-5, with D possibly TRBD1 on 5 matching bases. This CDR3 spans 13 amino acids. CDR1 MRHNA and CDR2 SNTAGT come from the germline V gene. V gave up 5 bases and J gave up 5 bases, with 10 bases separating them. The CDR3 spells CASSRDRDQPQHF. The CDR3 nucleotides are TGTGCCAGCAGTAGGGACCGCGATCAGCCCCAGCATTTT.

This sequence joins TRBV29-1 and TRBJ1-2; D unclear. The CDR3 is 15 amino acids. The V and J ends lost 7 bases and 3 bases respectively, with 21 bases between them. Per the germline V gene, CDR1 is SQVTM and CDR2 is ANQGSEA. CDR3 amino acids: CSAGSSSQPYYGYTF. The CDR3 region has the DNA TGCAGCGCTGGAAGTTCGTCGCAGCCCTACTATGGCTACACCTTC.

The chain carries TRBV7-2 and TRBJ1-4, with D uncertain. The CDR3 length is 15 residues. Germline CDR1 reads SGHTA; CDR2 reads FQGNSA. V was cut by 4 bases and J by 6 bases, with 15 bases left in between. The CDR3 loop reads CASSSQPQWDEKLFF. In nucleotides, the CDR3 is TGTGCCAGCAGCTCGCAGCCCCAATGGGATGAAAAACTGTTTTTT.

The chain carries TRBV9 and TRBJ2-3; TRBD1 agrees at 10 bases. There are 15 residues in the CDR3. Germline assignment: CDR1 SGDLS and CDR2 YYNGEE. V lost 4 bases to trimming and J lost 2 bases; unmatched junction nucleotides: 4. The CDR3 is CASSRQGALTDTQYF. The CDR3, as DNA: TGTGCCAGCAGCCGACAGGGGGCTCTCACAGATACGCAGTATTTT.

The chain employs TRBV24-1 and TRBJ2-1, with 7 bases fitting TRBD1. V was clipped by 3 bases and J by 7 bases; unmatched bases: 8. The CDR3 length is 15 residues. Germline loops: CDR1 KGHDR, CDR2 SFDVKD. The CDR3 DNA reads TGTGCCACCAGTGATCGACAGGGTCGATTAAATGAGCAGTTCTTC. It is translated as CATSDRQGRLNEQFF.

The J gene is TRBJ1-5, the V gene TRBV6-5, with a possible D match to TRBD1 (5 bases). Trimming stripped 6 bases from V and 9 bases from J, with 15 bases between. This CDR3 spans 13 amino acids. CDR1 is MNHEY and CDR2 is SVGAGI in the germline V gene. The CDR3 spells CASSGTGGLPQHF. The CDR3 coding sequence is TGTGCCAGCAGCGGAACAGGTGGTCTGCCCCAGCATTTT.

V usage is TRBV7-9 and J usage is TRBJ2-7; the match to TRBD2 covers 8 bases. The ends lost 8 bases at V and 2 bases at J; junction bases unmatched: 5. The CDR3 totals 13 residues. Germline V gene lookup returns CDR1 SEHNR and CDR2 FQNEAQ (reference sequence). CDR3 nucleotide sequence: TGTGCCAGCGGCGGGGGGATTACCTACGAGCAGTACTTC. Translation: CASGGGITYEQYF.

The rearrangement joins TRBV5-4 to TRBJ2-4; a possible D gene is TRBD1 (5 bases). This CDR3 comprises 16 residues. Trimming left V 3 bases short and J 1 base short, with 14 bases between. Germline assignment: CDR1 SGHNT and CDR2 YYREEE (reference sequence). The CDR3 loop is CASSSDGNRAKNIQYF. CDR3 sequence (DNA): TGTGCCAGCAGCTCGGACGGAAACAGGGCCAAAAACATTCAGTACTTC.

The genes are TRBV5-5 and TRBJ2-2; 9 positions agree with TRBD1. In germline, CDR1 is SGHKS, CDR2 YYEKEE (reference sequence). CDR3 length: 16 residues. V lost 4 bases and J lost 1; bases outside the gene matches: 5. Written as DNA, the CDR3 is TGTGCCAGCAGCACAACAGGGGGCTTGAACACCGGGGAGCTGTTTTTT. This sequence encodes CASSTTGGLNTGELFF.

This clone has only one observation. The chain combines TRBV14 with TRBJ2-2; 10 nucleotides agree with TRBD1. Germline V CDR1 and CDR2: SGHDN, FVKESK. This CDR3 comprises 19 residues. The V gene end was trimmed by 4 bases and the J gene end by 2 bases; junction bases not matched to a gene: 13. The DNA of the CDR3 is TGTGCCAGCAGCCGGGACAGGGGCGTTACTACCGTTAACACCGGGGAGCTGTTTTTT. The encoded protein is CASSRDRGVTTVNTGELFF. Full variable domain (remainder filled in from reference TRBV14 and TRBJ2-2): EAGVTQFPSHSVIEKGQTVTLRCDPISGHDNLYWYRRVMGKEIKFLLHFVKESKQDESGMPNNRFLAERTGGTYSTLKVQPAELEDSGVYFCASSRDRGVTTVNTGELFFGEGSRLTVL.

CDR3 in DNA: TGTGCCAGCAGCATTTGGACAGGGCCCATCAATCAGCCCCAGCATTTT. Translating gives CASSIWTGPINQPQHF. The chain employs TRBV5-6 and TRBJ1-5, with 8 bases lining up with TRBD1. The CDR3 spans 16 residues. Germline trimming cut 4 bases from V and 3 bases from J; bases unmatched to any gene: 9. Germline V lookup: CDR1 SGHDT, CDR2 YYEEEE.

The chain has TRBV5-4 and TRBJ2-7; D possibly uses TRBD1 or TRBD2 (5 bases each). V lost 4 bases and J 0 bases, leaving 11 bases between the germline ends. Germline CDR1 reads SGHNT; CDR2 reads YYREEE (reference sequence). There are 14 residues in the CDR3. DNA of the CDR3: TGTGCCAGCAGCGCCGGGACCGTCTCCTACGAGCAGTACTTC. As protein: CASSAGTVSYEQYF.

The chain employs TRBV29-1 and TRBJ1-2; D remains unclear. The CDR3 sequence is 13 residues long. Germline CDR1 and CDR2: SQVTM and ANQGSEA. The V end was cut by 1 base, the J end by 4 bases, with 10 bases between. DNA for the CDR3: TGCAGCGTTGAAGCCGGGAGGGTCTATGGCTACACCTTC. The encoded protein is CSVEAGRVYGYTF.

The chain recombines TRBV5-1 with TRBJ2-4; no clear D gene. Germline CDR1 reads SGHRS; CDR2 reads YFSETQ. Trimming cost V 3 bases and J 8 bases, with 18 bases left between them. The CDR3 is 15 residues long. CDR3 nucleotide sequence: TGCGCCAGCAGCTCAACCAACGAGGAGAGAGACATTCAGTACTTC. It is translated as CASSSTNEERDIQYF.

This clone was seen just once. The V and J genes are TRBV9 and TRBJ1-4; TRBD1 agrees at 8 bases. The germline V gene encodes CDR1 SGDLS and CDR2 YYNGEE. The CDR3 consists of 16 residues. J gave up 8 bases and V 1 base, and 10 bases lay outside the gene matches. The CDR3 sequence: CASSVSDRGKGEKLFF. CDR3 nucleotide sequence: TGTGCCAGCAGCGTATCTGACAGGGGAAAGGGAGAAAAACTGTTTTTT.

There are a few counts of this clone. The V call is TRBV6-2 or TRBV6-3, the J call TRBJ2-7, with 9 positions matching TRBD1. Unmatched junction bases numbered 4, after V lost 5 bases and J lost 5 bases. Germline CDR1 reads MNHEY; CDR2 reads SVGEGT. The CDR3 is 13 amino acids. CDR3 coding DNA: TGTGCCAGCAGTAGACAGGGGGTAAACGAGCAGTACTTC. It translates to CASSRQGVNEQYF.

CDR3 protein: CASSQGTSGGIISSYNEQFF. The CDR3 region has the DNA TGCGCCAGCAGCCAAGGAACTAGCGGGGGTATAATTAGCTCCTACAATGAGCAGTTCTTC. This chain uses TRBV4-1 with TRBJ2-1, with 11 bases identical to TRBD2. CDR3 length: 20 residues. The germline CDR1 and CDR2 sequences are MGHRA and YSYEKL. Trimming cost V 1 base and J 0 bases; bases outside gene matches: 11.

This clone turned up a few times. V gene TRBV11-1 combines with J gene TRBJ2-4; 10 positions agree with TRBD2. The ends lost 3 bases at V and 5 bases at J; junction bases unmatched: 1. CDR1 and CDR2 from the germline V gene are SGHAT and FQDESV (reference sequence). CDR3 length: 14 amino acids. The DNA for the CDR3 is TGTGCCAGCAGCTTTGGACTAGCGGAAAACATTCAGTACTTC. It is translated as CASSFGLAENIQYF.

This chain connects TRBV6-5 to TRBJ1-3; D unclear. Looked up from germline, CDR1 is MNHEY and CDR2 is SVGAGI. The CDR3 contains 15 residues. V lost 8 bases, J lost 0 bases, and 14 bases lay in between. CDR3 sequence: CASARGPDSGNTIYF. In nucleotides, the CDR3 is TGTGCCAGCGCGCGAGGACCTGACTCTGGAAACACCATATATTTT.

The V and J genes are TRBV29-1 and TRBJ2-3, with D perhaps matching TRBD2 (6 bases). This CDR3 contains 15 residues. In germline, CDR1 is SQVTM, CDR2 ANQGSEA. Trimming removed 6 bases at V and 5 bases at J, with 21 bases between. The CDR3 reads CSVDTPHGRLDTQYF. The CDR3 bases are TGCAGCGTCGACACTCCGCATGGGAGGTTAGATACGCAGTATTTT.

The chain links TRBV7-2 to TRBJ1-5, with D possibly being TRBD1 (5 bases). The V gene lost 0 bases and the J gene lost 4 bases, with 10 bases spanning the gap. This CDR3 contains 15 residues. Germline lookup yields CDR1 SGHTA and CDR2 FQGNSA. CDR3 sequence: CASSLAPQGNQPQHF. In DNA, the CDR3 is TGTGCCAGCAGCTTAGCACCTCAGGGAAATCAGCCCCAGCATTTT.

V is TRBV7-9 and J is TRBJ2-3, with D uncertain. Germline loops: CDR1 SEHNR, CDR2 FQNEAQ (reference sequence). This CDR3 is built from 16 residues. V was trimmed by 0 bases and J by 0 bases, leaving 10 bases between them. DNA for the CDR3: TGTGCCAGCAGCTTAGCACTACCTGCTAGCACAGATACGCAGTATTTT. It is translated as CASSLALPASTDTQYF. Full variable domain (rest looked up from reference TRBV7-9 and TRBJ2-3): DTGVSQNPRHKITKRGQNVTFRCDPISEHNRLYWYRQTLGQGPEFLTYFQNEAQLEKSRLLSDRFSAERPKGSFSTLEIQRTEQGDSAMYLCASSLALPASTDTQYFGPGTRLTVL.

CDR3: CASSAGVLGGYTF. In nucleotides, the CDR3 is TGTGCCAGCAGCGCCGGGGTATTAGGGGGCTACACCTTC. J is TRBJ1-2 and V is TRBV28; D is ambiguous. CDR3 length: 13 amino acids. Germline loops: CDR1 MDHEN, CDR2 SYDVKM. V lost 6 bases and J lost 8, with 16 bases in between.

V is TRBV7-9 and J is TRBJ2-3; the match to TRBD2 covers 9 bases. This CDR3 region has 14 residues. The germline V gene has CDR1 SEHNR and CDR2 FQNEAQ (reference sequence). V dropped 10 bases and J dropped 5; count of bases not matched to a gene: 10. Here the CDR3 DNA reads TGTGCCACATCACCTAGCGGGGCGGGAGATACGCAGTATTTT. Translated, it gives CATSPSGAGDTQYF.

This rearrangement joins TRBV18 to TRBJ2-2; D is perhaps TRBD1 (5 bases). The length of the CDR3 is 13 residues. Trimming took 10 bases from V and 3 from J, leaving 12 bases between them. Germline CDR1 and CDR2: KGHSH and LQKENI. This CDR3 reads CATRQTYTGELFF. In DNA, the CDR3 is TGTGCCACCCGACAGACGTACACCGGGGAGCTGTTTTTT.

V and J are TRBV6-5 and TRBJ2-1; 12 bases are shared with TRBD2. The germline V gene has CDR1 MNHEY and CDR2 SVGAGI. V was clipped by 0 bases and J by 3 bases; unmatched bases: 0. There are 16 residues in the CDR3. CDR3 sequence: CASSYSTSGSYNEQFF. The CDR3 DNA is TGTGCCAGCAGTTACTCGACTAGCGGGAGCTACAATGAGCAGTTCTTC.

The V and J genes are TRBV30 and TRBJ2-1, with D maybe TRBD2 (7 bases). This CDR3 region has 14 residues. CDR1 and CDR2 (germline): GTSNPN, SVGIG (reference sequence). Between the trimmed V and J ends, which lost 0 bases and 4 bases, there was a span of 10 bases. Written as DNA, the CDR3 is TGTGCCTGGAGTGTAGGGGGACTATACAATGAGCAGTTCTTC. Its protein product is CAWSVGGLYNEQFF.